This T cell receptor beta chain was captured in a study of T-cell memory formation after mild COVID-19. About the research overall: Clusters were largely donor specific.

Deletions cut 1 base from V and 4 bases from J, with 19 bases between. Germline V lookup: CDR1 LGHNA, CDR2 YNFKEQ. The CDR3 totals 17 residues. Points from the study as a whole: Some responding clones appeared in pre-infection memory, suggesting cross-reactive memory joined. The study found contracting CD4+ clones mainly in CM and EM and contracting CD8+ clones in EMRA. The second-wave clones peaking on day 37 were not confirmed as SARS-CoV-2-specific.

To note about this clonotype: What it recognizes is unknown.

MiXCR was run by TCRdb on the 5' RACE reads, yielding one entry per CDR3 protein. The sample carries 550,000 to 600,000 distinct CDR3 sequences, approximately 15% recorded once. This clonotype originated in an adult woman who had mild COVID-19 (a few samples of this study predate the infection). Cell type and time point are not known. The V call is TRBV4-2, the J call TRBJ1-2; perhaps TRBD1 as D (5 bases). The sequencing sample was made of PBMCs or a T cell subset sorted from them (not recorded which). This CDR3 is CASSQVFISGGSYGYTF. The CDR3 region has the DNA TGTGCCAGCAGCCAAGTTTTTATCAGCGGGGGGTCCTATGGCTACACCTTC.